One sample yielded the 32 T cell receptor beta chains listed below, sequenced in a study of cytomegalovirus exposure and HLA in healthy donors. It was with 60 Vbeta and 13 Jbeta primers that the PCR ran. The method was immunoSEQ multiplex PCR; TCRdb's version includes in-frame clones alone and lacks a portion of them. The repertoire includes some 190,000 clones, 65% to 85% of them detected once, and approximately 2.6% sits in the top ten. Input material: PBMCs. The source of these receptors is a female donor in good health and CMV-seronegative.

This clone was seen a handful of times. The chain is built from TRBV28 and TRBJ2-1; maybe TRBD2 (5 bases). CDR3 size: 12 residues. Trimming stripped 3 bases from V and 14 bases from J, with 14 bases between. Germline V CDR1 and CDR2: MDHEN, SYDVKM. The CDR3 spells CASSLAAPAEFF. The CDR3 nucleotides are TGTGCCAGCAGTTTGGCGGCCCCAGCGGAGTTCTTC.

The chain combines TRBV6-1 with TRBJ2-1; 8 bases are shared with TRBD2. This CDR3 has 15 residues. Germline-derived CDR1 and CDR2 are MNHNS and SASEGT. V shed 2 bases, J shed 10 bases, and the junction held 10 bases outside the gene matches. CDR3 nucleotide sequence: TGTGCCAGCAGTGAATGGAGCGGGGGAGTAGGAGAGCAGTTCTTC. Encoded protein: CASSEWSGGVGEQFF.

The chain couples TRBV6-5 to TRBJ1-5; 8 bases map to TRBD1. The CDR3 extends over 14 amino acids. The germline gives CDR1 MNHEY, CDR2 SVGAGI. V lost 6 bases and J lost 3; bases outside the gene matches: 4. Here the CDR3 DNA reads TGTGCCAGCAGAAGGACAGGGAACAATCAGCCCCAGCATTTT. Protein product: CASRRTGNNQPQHF.

The chain links TRBV9 to TRBJ1-1, with D perhaps TRBD1 (5 bases). This CDR3 is built from 13 residues. In germline, CDR1 is SGDLS, CDR2 YYNGEE. Between the trimmed V and J ends, which lost 7 bases and 3 bases, there was a span of 13 bases. The CDR3 DNA is TGTGCCAGCTCCGGGGGGATTTACACTGAAGCTTTCTTT. Protein product: CASSGGIYTEAFF. Together with reference TRBV9 and TRBJ1-1, the CDR3 gives the full variable domain: DSGVTQTPKHLITATGQRVTLRCSPRSGDLSVYWYQQSLDQGLQFLIQYYNGEERAKGNILERFSAQQFPDLHSELNLSSLELGDSALYFCASSGGIYTEAFFGQGTRLTVV.

The chain joins TRBV7-2 to TRBJ2-3; 7 positions agree with TRBD1. V was pared by 4 bases and J by 1 base, with 2 bases of the junction left unmatched. This CDR3 is built from 14 residues. Germline V gives CDR1 SGHTA, CDR2 FQGNSA. The CDR3 DNA follows: TGTGCCAGCAGCTATGGACAGGGCACAGATACGCAGTATTTT. Translation gives CASSYGQGTDTQYF.

This sequence joins TRBV7-2 and TRBJ1-2, with 10 bases identical to TRBD1. The V and J ends lost 0 bases and 8 bases, in that order; junction bases with no gene match: 12. The CDR3 is made up of 17 amino acids. The germline V gene encodes CDR1 SGHTA and CDR2 FQGNSA. In DNA, the CDR3 is TGTGCCAGCAGCTTAGCGACGGGACAGGGGTTGCGAGGCGGCTACACCTTC. This sequence encodes CASSLATGQGLRGGYTF.

This clone occurred a few times. V and J are TRBV14 and TRBJ2-7; D may be TRBD1 (6 bases). Per the germline V gene, CDR1 is SGHDN and CDR2 is FVKESK. Trimming shortened V by 0 bases and J by 2 bases, and 14 bases separated the two germline ends. The CDR3 sequence is 16 residues long. CDR3 in DNA: TGTGCCAGCAGCCAAGAGGGCAGGGGCCCGACCTACGAGCAGTACTTC. Residues: CASSQEGRGPTYEQYF.

This clone occurred a few times. CDR3 sequence (DNA): TGTGCCAGTAGTAACCAGGGTGGCAATCAGCCCCAGCATTTT. This gives the protein CASSNQGGNQPQHF. The V call is TRBV19, the J call TRBJ1-5; TRBD1 is a possible D gene (5 bases). V lost 4 bases and J lost 2, with 9 bases in between. CDR3 length: 14 amino acids. CDR1 is LNHDA, CDR2 SQIVND, per germline (reference sequence).

This clone came up once. The genes are TRBV10-3 and TRBJ1-1; D might be TRBD1 (5 bases). Trimming shortened V by 4 bases and J by 1 base, and 10 bases separated the two germline ends. The CDR3 is 14 residues long. Per germline, CDR1 ENHRY and CDR2 SYGVKD. The CDR3 loop reads CAISGGGTNTEAFF. CDR3 bases: TGTGCCATCAGTGGGGGGGGGACGAACACTGAAGCTTTCTTT.

This clone was counted between two and nine times. The chain combines TRBV27 with TRBJ2-5, with 9 bases lining up with TRBD1. Germline trimming cut 6 bases from V and 4 bases from J; bases unmatched to any gene: 6. This CDR3 spans 14 amino acids. Germline-derived CDR1 and CDR2 are MNHEY and SMNVEV (reference sequence). In nucleotides, the CDR3 is TGTGCCAGCAGAAGACAGGGGGGGGGAGAGACCCAGTACTTC. Translating gives CASRRQGGGETQYF.

The chain has TRBV10-3 and TRBJ2-5; 9 bases line up with TRBD1. The end of the DNA aligns better with TRBJ2-7, so the J call may be wrong. Germline CDR1 reads ENHRY; CDR2 reads SYGVKD. The CDR3 has 15 residues. The CDR3 region is CAISELDRGSYEQYF. DNA of the CDR3: TGTGCCATCAGTGAGCTCGACAGGGGGTCCTACGAGCAGTACTTC.

This clone was picked up a small number of times. V and J are TRBV10-3 and TRBJ1-2; 11 nucleotides align to TRBD1. CDR3 length equals 14 residues. Unmatched junction bases numbered 10, after V lost 9 bases and J lost 7 bases. Germline values: CDR1 ENHRY, CDR2 SYGVKD. CDR3 nucleotide sequence: TGTGCCATGTCTCCGGGACAGGGGGTTGGTGGCTACACCTTC. The encoded protein is CAMSPGQGVGGYTF.

The chain is built from TRBV10-3 and TRBJ1-1; D may be TRBD1 (5 bases). V lost 4 bases, J lost 1 base, and 7 bases lay in between. Germline V gives CDR1 ENHRY, CDR2 SYGVKD. The CDR3 has 13 residues. DNA of the CDR3: TGTGCCATCAGTGGCGGACAGAACACTGAAGCTTTCTTT. This gives the protein CAISGGQNTEAFF.

CDR3 region: CASSPRQSYEQYF. In nucleotides, the CDR3 is TGTGCCAGCAGTCCTAGACAGTCCTACGAGCAGTACTTC. This chain connects TRBV6-5 to TRBJ2-7; maybe TRBD1 (5 bases). The germline V gene encodes CDR1 MNHEY and CDR2 SVGAGI. V shed 5 bases and J shed 1 base, with 9 bases lying between them. This CDR3 has 13 residues.

The chain uses TRBV6-1 and TRBJ2-3; 11 bases are shared with TRBD2. CDR1 is MNHNS and CDR2 is SASEGT in the germline V gene. The CDR3 loop spans 15 amino acids. V was clipped by 6 bases and J by 4 bases; unmatched bases: 6. CDR3 protein: CASRDLSGGADTQYF. CDR3 DNA: TGTGCCAGCAGGGACCTTAGCGGGGGGGCAGATACGCAGTATTTT.

The rearrangement links TRBV9 to TRBJ2-1, with 7 positions matching TRBD2. The CDR3 length is 17 residues. Germline CDR1 reads SGDLS; CDR2 reads YYNGEE. Germline trimming cut 3 bases from V and 0 bases from J; bases unmatched to any gene: 9. The CDR3 is CASSEYLAASSYNEQFF. The CDR3, as DNA: TGTGCCAGCAGCGAATATCTAGCGGCGAGCTCCTACAATGAGCAGTTCTTC.

A few counts support this clone. V gene TRBV7-2 combines with J gene TRBJ1-2; D uncertain. The V end was cut by 3 bases, the J end by 1 base, with 6 bases between. The germline gives CDR1 SGHTA, CDR2 FQGNSA. The CDR3 totals 13 residues. CDR3: CASSFGGNYGYTF. The CDR3 nucleotides are TGTGCCAGCAGCTTCGGCGGTAACTATGGCTACACCTTC.

This clone has only one observation. This chain uses TRBV5-1 with TRBJ2-5; 9 bases agree with TRBD2. J was trimmed by 5 bases and V by 3 bases; bases with no gene match: 5. Germline-derived CDR1 and CDR2 are SGHRS and YFSETQ. The CDR3 consists of 14 residues. In DNA form, the CDR3 reads TGCGCCAGCAGCTACGGGACTAGCAGGGAGACCCAGTACTTC. Residues: CASSYGTSRETQYF.

With respect to this clone: A read error may account for a junction end that differs from germline. The V and J genes are TRBV19 and TRBJ1-3, with D uncertain. This CDR3 region has 17 residues. CDR1 is LNHDA and CDR2 is SQIVND in the germline V gene (reference sequence). The DNA for the CDR3 is TGTGCCAGTAGTCCCCAGACACGGATGCTCTCTGGAAACACCACATATTTT. Translating gives CASSPQTRMLSGNTTYF.

The chain is built from TRBV2 and TRBJ2-1; D may be TRBD1 (6 bases). Germline V gene lookup returns CDR1 SNHLY and CDR2 FYNNEI. The CDR3 is 15 residues long. Trimming stripped 0 bases from V and 10 bases from J, with 16 bases between. CDR3 in DNA: TGTGCCAGCAGTGAAGCGGAGGTACAGGGTTTGGAGCAGTTCTTC. Protein product: CASSEAEVQGLEQFF. The whole variable domain, filled in from reference TRBV2 and TRBJ2-1, reads EPEVTQTPSHQVTQMGQEVILRCVPISNHLYFYWYRQILGQKVEFLVSFYNNEISEKSEIFDDQFSVERPDGSNFTLKIRSTKLEDSAMYFCASSEAEVQGLEQFFGPGTRLTVL.

This sequence joins TRBV2 and TRBJ2-7; 7 bases line up with TRBD1. The CDR3 spans 15 residues. Per germline, CDR1 SNHLY and CDR2 FYNNEI. Germline trimming cut 6 bases from V and 3 bases from J; bases unmatched to any gene: 11. CDR3 residues: CASRGLRQGDYEQYF. CDR3 nucleotides: TGTGCCAGCAGGGGCTTAAGACAGGGAGACTACGAGCAGTACTTC.

In DNA form, the CDR3 reads TGTGCCAGCAGCTTGAGACAGGGAGTCATAGATACGCAGTATTTT. This translates into CASSLRQGVIDTQYF. The rearrangement links TRBV11-2 to TRBJ2-3, with TRBD1 identical over 7 bases. CDR3 size: 15 residues. Trimming cost V 3 bases and J 5 bases; bases outside gene matches: 8. CDR1 is SGHAT and CDR2 is FQNNGV in the germline V gene.

This clone was seen just once. The J gene is TRBJ2-3, the V gene TRBV6-5, with 7 bases aligning to TRBD2. CDR1 and CDR2 from the germline V gene are MNHEY and SVGAGI. The CDR3 covers 15 residues. The trim removed 7 bases at V and 1 base at J, leaving 8 bases unmatched. The CDR3 nucleotides are TGTGCCAGCAATATATGGGGGGGTGGCACAGATACGCAGTATTTT. It is translated as CASNIWGGGTDTQYF.

The chain is built from TRBV19 and TRBJ2-1; 10 bases agree with TRBD2. This CDR3 region has 16 residues. CDR1 is LNHDA and CDR2 is SQIVND in the germline V gene (reference sequence). V shed 0 bases, J shed 3 bases, and the junction held 2 bases outside the gene matches. The CDR3 spells CASSIDGLAVYNEQFF. The CDR3 DNA is TGTGCCAGTAGTATAGATGGACTAGCGGTCTACAATGAGCAGTTCTTC.

V is TRBV5-1 and J is TRBJ2-5; 7 bases line up with TRBD1. This CDR3 is built from 15 residues. V shed 0 bases, J shed 2 bases, and the junction held 4 bases outside the gene matches. Germline V lookup: CDR1 SGHRS, CDR2 YFSETQ. The CDR3 nucleotides are TGCGCCAGCAGCTTGGACCCGGGACAGCAAGAGACCCAGTACTTC. Protein: CASSLDPGQQETQYF.

The rearrangement uses TRBV6-5 and TRBJ2-5; the D gene is possibly TRBD1 (5 bases). The CDR3 is made up of 13 amino acids. Germline V gene lookup returns CDR1 MNHEY and CDR2 SVGAGI. Trimming took off 4 bases at V and 5 bases at J, with 11 bases between the two ends. The CDR3 sequence is CASSSGFRETQYF. The CDR3 coding sequence is TGTGCCAGCAGTTCAGGGTTCCGGGAGACCCAGTACTTC.

This rearrangement joins TRBV6-5 to TRBJ2-1; D gene ambiguous. In germline, CDR1 is MNHEY, CDR2 SVGAGI. The CDR3 is made up of 15 amino acids. V lost 0 bases and J 4 bases, leaving 10 bases between the germline ends. CDR3 coding DNA: TGTGCCAGCAGTTACTCCCCGGGTCCTTACAATGAGCAGTTCTTC. Residues: CASSYSPGPYNEQFF.

The chain uses TRBV6-1 and TRBJ2-7, with TRBD1 identical over 7 bases. V lost 2 bases and J lost 3; bases outside the gene matches: 10. The CDR3 is made up of 16 amino acids. Germline-derived CDR1 and CDR2 are MNHNS and SASEGT. The CDR3 here is CASSEFERNRGYEQYF. For the CDR3, the DNA is TGTGCCAGCAGTGAATTCGAGCGGAACAGGGGCTACGAGCAGTACTTC.

CDR3 DNA: TGTGCCAGCAGCTCTTCCGGACTACAGTGGACAGATACGCAGTATTTT. It yields the protein CASSSSGLQWTDTQYF. The chain links TRBV9 to TRBJ2-3; tentative D call: TRBD2 (6 bases). The ends were cut back, 4 bases at V and 3 bases at J, with 18 bases in the middle. The CDR3 totals 16 residues. Germline V gives CDR1 SGDLS, CDR2 YYNGEE.

The rearrangement links TRBV7-2 to TRBJ2-3; TRBD1 agrees at 8 bases. Germline assignment: CDR1 SGHTA and CDR2 FQGNSA. The CDR3 sequence is 14 residues long. The J segment lost 9 bases and the V segment lost 5 bases, leaving 10 bases of the junction unmatched. CDR3 nucleotide sequence: TGTGCCAGCAGCCCTTCGAACGGGGACAGGACGCAGTATTTT. Translation gives CASSPSNGDRTQYF.

This rearrangement joins TRBV9 to TRBJ2-3, with TRBD2 as a possible D gene (6 bases). The CDR3 has 16 amino acids. V lost 2 bases, J lost 2 bases, and 15 bases lay in between. The germline V gene encodes CDR1 SGDLS and CDR2 YYNGEE. CDR3 sequence: CASSVFGPGDTDTQYF. CDR3 in DNA: TGTGCCAGCAGCGTGTTCGGTCCGGGAGACACAGATACGCAGTATTTT.

The V call is TRBV25-1, the J call TRBJ2-1; 7 bases are shared with TRBD1. In germline, CDR1 is MGHDK, CDR2 SYGVNS. The CDR3 has 15 amino acids. Trimming took 6 bases from V and 5 from J; bases not matched to a gene: 10. The CDR3 loop reads CASSVFRGSNNEQFF. The CDR3 DNA sequence: TGTGCCAGCAGCGTCTTCAGGGGGTCGAACAATGAGCAGTTCTTC.